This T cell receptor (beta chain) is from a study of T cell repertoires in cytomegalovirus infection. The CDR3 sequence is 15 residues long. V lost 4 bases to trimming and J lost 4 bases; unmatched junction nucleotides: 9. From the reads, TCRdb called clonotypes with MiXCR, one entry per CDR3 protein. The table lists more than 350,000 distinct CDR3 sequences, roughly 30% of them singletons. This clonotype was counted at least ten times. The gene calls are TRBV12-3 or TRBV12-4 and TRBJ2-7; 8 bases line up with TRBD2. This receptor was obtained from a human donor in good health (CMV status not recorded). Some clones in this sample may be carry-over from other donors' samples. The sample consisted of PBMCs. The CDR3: CASSSGGPLTYEQYF. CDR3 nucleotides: TGTGCCAGCAGTTCGGGGGGGCCACTGACTTACGAGCAGTACTTC.